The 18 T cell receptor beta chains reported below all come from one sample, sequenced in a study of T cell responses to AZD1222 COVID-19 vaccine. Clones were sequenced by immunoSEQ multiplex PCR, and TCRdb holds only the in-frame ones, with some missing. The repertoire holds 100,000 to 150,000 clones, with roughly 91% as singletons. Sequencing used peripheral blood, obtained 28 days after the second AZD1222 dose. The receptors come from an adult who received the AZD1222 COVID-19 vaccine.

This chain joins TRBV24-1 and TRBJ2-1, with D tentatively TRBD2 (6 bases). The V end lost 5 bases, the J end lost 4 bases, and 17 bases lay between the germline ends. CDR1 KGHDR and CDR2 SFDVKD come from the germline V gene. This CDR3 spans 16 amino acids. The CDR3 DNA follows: TGTGCCACCAGTGCCCCTACGGGACTGGCTTACAATGAGCAGTTCTTC. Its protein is CATSAPTGLAYNEQFF.

The CDR3 sequence is CASQFSNLRTGELFF. In DNA, the CDR3 is TGTGCCAGCCAATTCAGTAATCTTCGCACCGGGGAGCTGTTTTTT. The chain joins TRBV2 to TRBJ2-2; D gene uncertain. V lost 8 bases and J 4 bases, leaving 17 bases between the germline ends. Looked up from germline, CDR1 is SNHLY and CDR2 is FYNNEI. The CDR3 runs to 15 residues.

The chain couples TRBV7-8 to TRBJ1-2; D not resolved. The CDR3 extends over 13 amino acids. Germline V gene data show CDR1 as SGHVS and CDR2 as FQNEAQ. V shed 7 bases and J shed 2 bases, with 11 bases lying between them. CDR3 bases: TGTGCCAGCACCAAAGGTCGGAACTATGGCTACACCTTC. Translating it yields CASTKGRNYGYTF.

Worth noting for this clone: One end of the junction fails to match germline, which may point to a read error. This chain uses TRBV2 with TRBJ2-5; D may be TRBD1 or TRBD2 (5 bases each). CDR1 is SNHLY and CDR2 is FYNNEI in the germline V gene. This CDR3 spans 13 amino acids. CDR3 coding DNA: TGTGCCAGCAGCGAAGAGGGGAAGGGGACCCAGTACTTC. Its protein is CASSEEGKGTQYF.

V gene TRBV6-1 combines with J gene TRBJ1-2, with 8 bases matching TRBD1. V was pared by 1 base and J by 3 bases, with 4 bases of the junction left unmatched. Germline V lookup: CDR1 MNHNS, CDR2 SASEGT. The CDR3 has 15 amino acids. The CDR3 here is CASSEGTGSHYGYTF. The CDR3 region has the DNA TGTGCCAGCAGTGAAGGGACAGGGAGCCACTATGGCTACACCTTC.

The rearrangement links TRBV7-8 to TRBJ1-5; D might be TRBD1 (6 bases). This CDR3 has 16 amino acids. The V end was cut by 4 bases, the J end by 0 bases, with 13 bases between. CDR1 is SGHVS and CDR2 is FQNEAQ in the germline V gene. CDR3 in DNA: TGTGCCAGCAGCTCCCGGGACATCTTTAGCAATCAGCCCCAGCATTTT. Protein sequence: CASSSRDIFSNQPQHF.

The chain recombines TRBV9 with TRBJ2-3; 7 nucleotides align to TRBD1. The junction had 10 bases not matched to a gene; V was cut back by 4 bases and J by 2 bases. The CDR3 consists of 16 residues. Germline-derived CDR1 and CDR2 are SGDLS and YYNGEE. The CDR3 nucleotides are TGTGCCAGCAGCCGTACAGGGGTCCCTGTCACAGATACGCAGTATTTT. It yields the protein CASSRTGVPVTDTQYF.

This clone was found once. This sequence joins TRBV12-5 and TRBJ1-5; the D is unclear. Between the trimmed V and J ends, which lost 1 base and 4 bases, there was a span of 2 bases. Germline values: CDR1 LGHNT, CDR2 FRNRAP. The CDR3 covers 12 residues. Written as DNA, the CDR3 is TGTGCTAGTGGTTTGGGGAATCAGCCCCAGCATTTT. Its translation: CASGLGNQPQHF.

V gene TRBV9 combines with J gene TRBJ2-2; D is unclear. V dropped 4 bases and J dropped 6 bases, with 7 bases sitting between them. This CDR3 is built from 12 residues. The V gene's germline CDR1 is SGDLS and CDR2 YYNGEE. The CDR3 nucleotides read TGTGCCAGCAGCATGCAGCCCGGGGAGCTGTTTTTT. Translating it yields CASSMQPGELFF.

DNA of the CDR3: TGTGCCAGCAGTTTATCCTCCTATAAGCGGGGAACTAATGAAAAACTGTTTTTT. Amino acid sequence: CASSLSSYKRGTNEKLFF. The V call is TRBV28, the J call TRBJ1-4; no reliable D call. Trimming shortened V by 1 base and J by 1 base, and 16 bases separated the two germline ends. The CDR3 is 18 amino acids. Per the germline V gene, CDR1 is MDHEN and CDR2 is SYDVKM.

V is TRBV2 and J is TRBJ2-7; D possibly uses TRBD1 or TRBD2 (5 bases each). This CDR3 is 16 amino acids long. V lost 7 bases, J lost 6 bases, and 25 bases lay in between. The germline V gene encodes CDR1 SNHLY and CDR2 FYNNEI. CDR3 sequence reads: CASMRGLGAIPREQYF. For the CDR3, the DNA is TGTGCCAGCATGAGGGGTCTAGGGGCCATTCCACGCGAGCAGTACTTC.

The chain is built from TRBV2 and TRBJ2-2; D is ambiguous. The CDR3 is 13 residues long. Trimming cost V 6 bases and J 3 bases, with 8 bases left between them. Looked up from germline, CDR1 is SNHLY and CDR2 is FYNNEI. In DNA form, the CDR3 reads TGTGCCAGCAGCTCTTACTACACCGGGGAGCTGTTTTTT. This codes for CASSSYYTGELFF.

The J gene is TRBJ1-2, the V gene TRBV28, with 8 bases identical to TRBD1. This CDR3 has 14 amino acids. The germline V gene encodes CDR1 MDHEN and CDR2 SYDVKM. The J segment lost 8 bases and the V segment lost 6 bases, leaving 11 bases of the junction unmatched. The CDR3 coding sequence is TGTGCCAGCAGATTGACAGGGGCCTTCGAGGGCTACACCTTC. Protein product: CASRLTGAFEGYTF.

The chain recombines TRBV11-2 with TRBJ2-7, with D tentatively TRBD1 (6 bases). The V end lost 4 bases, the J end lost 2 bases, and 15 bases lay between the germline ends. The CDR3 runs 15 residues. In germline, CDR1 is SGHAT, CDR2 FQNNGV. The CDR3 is CASSYRASRAYEQYF. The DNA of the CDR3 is TGTGCCAGCAGCTACAGGGCGAGCAGGGCCTACGAGCAGTACTTC. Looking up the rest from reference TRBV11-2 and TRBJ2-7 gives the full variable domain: EAGVAQSPRYKIIEKRQSVAFWCNPISGHATLYWYQQILGQGPKLLIQFQNNGVVDDSQLPKDRFSAERLKGVDSTLKIQPAKLEDSAVYLCASSYRASRAYEQYFGPGTRLTVT.

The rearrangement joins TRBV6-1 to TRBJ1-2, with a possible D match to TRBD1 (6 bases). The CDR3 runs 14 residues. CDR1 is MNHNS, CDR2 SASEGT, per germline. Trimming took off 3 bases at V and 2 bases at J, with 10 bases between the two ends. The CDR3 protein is CASSEQGPNYGYTF. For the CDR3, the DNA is TGTGCCAGCAGTGAGCAGGGGCCGAACTATGGCTACACCTTC.

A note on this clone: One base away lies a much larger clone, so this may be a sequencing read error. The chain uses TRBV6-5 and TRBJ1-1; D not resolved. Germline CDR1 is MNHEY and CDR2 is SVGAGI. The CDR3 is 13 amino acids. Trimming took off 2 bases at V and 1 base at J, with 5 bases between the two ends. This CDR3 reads CASSYGENTEAFF. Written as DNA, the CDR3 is TGTGCCAGCAGTTACGGGGAGAACACTGAAGCTTTCTTT.

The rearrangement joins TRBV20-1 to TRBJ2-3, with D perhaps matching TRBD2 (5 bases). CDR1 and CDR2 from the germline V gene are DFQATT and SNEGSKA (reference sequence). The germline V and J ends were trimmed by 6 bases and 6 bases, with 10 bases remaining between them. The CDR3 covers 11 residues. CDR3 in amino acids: CSALLGDTQYF. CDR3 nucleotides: TGCAGTGCATTACTAGGGGATACGCAGTATTTT.

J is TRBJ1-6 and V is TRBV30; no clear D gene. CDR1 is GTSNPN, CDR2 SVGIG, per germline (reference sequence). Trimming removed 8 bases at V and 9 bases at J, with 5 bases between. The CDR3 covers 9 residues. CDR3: CAGFSPLHF. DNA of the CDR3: TGTGCCGGGTTTTCACCCCTCCACTTT.